This T cell receptor beta chain appears in the sequencing data of a study of shared clonotypes between healthy human individuals (dated by TCRdb to about 2020). About the investigation overall: The cohort included three men and two women between 18 and 49 years of age. The study deeply sequenced blood TCR repertoires of about 5 healthy adults to estimate repertoire size and the extent of clonotype sharing between individuals. For each donor, CD4 naive and CD4 memory were each given three plates, CD8 naive was given two plates, and CD8 memory was given one plate. To increase sequencing depth and limit assay-specific biases, TCR repertoire library preparation and sequencing were carried out by different laboratories using diverse techniques. Each donor's leukapheresis produced roughly between roughly 0.85 and 10 billion PBMCs.

TCR CDR3 regions were amplified from genomic DNA by multiplex PCR using the deep immunoSEQ assay. For each cell subset, the extracted genomic DNA was distributed evenly across all wells of several immunoSEQ 96-well plates, and each plate served as one replicate. Each replicate PCR for sorted subsets received about 220 ng genomic DNA, equal to some 32,000 T cell genomes. The purified libraries were quantified using a Qubit 3.0 fluorometer, sized with a Bioanalyzer 2100, and then quantified again using the KAPA Library Quantification kit. Every immunoSEQ 96-well plate was sequenced on a dedicated single-read 150-cycle Illumina NextSeq 550 flow cell. The study's own analysis went as follows. The immunoSEQ output contained only junctional sequences without quality scores, so filtering could not match that applied to full-length reads. Sequences were annotated with PyIR, a Python wrapper for IgBLAST v1.9, using IMGT germline references to assign V/J genes and CDR3. Any read was removed if the V/J assignment was weak (E-value above 1e-6), the CDR3 was missing, or the read contained stop codons, out-of-frame junctions, or ambiguous translated residues. V3J clonotypes were defined by identical inferred V gene, J gene, and CDR3 amino acid sequence. Percentage overlap between repertoires was calculated by dividing the number of shared unique clonotypes by the size of the smaller repertoire. Repertoire richness was assessed with RTK rarefaction, the Chao1 estimator, and Recon v2.1 estimates of unobserved clonotypes. For all TCRbeta clonotypes obtained by the gDNA method from a few donors, generation probabilities were computed with OLGA. The clones in this table, taken by TCRdb from immuneACCESS, are in-frame only. Not every clone is retained; where verified, under half of the shortfall comes from an unresolved V gene, and the cause of the rest is unknown. Clone size and the V and J calls come from that table; the DNA yielded D and trimming. The sample data list roughly 500,000 clones, and roughly 95% of these were observed just once. The ten largest make up 0.05% to 0.07% of the sample.

Relative to germline, V is 2 bases shorter and J is 3 bases shorter, with 9 bases between their ends. The germline V gene (reference sequence) supplies CDR1 LNHDA and CDR2 SQIVND. The cysteine opens and the phenylalanine closes a CDR3 of 14 amino acids. Only the CDR3 part of the read is kept: 42 bases, read in frame from the first base. Healthy HIV-negative adults with no recently reported acute infections or vaccinations were included as donors. Every donor was a Caucasian adult residing in Nashville, Tennessee, USA. CD4+ T cells were enriched through magnetic negative selection, after which naive cells were positively selected on CD45RA and the remaining negative fraction served as the memory subset. Blood was obtained by leukapheresis, after which PBMCs were separated by Ficoll-Histopaque density gradient centrifugation and cryopreserved in liquid nitrogen vapor phase. Analytical flow cytometry was used to check the purity and quantity of each magnetically sorted T cell population. From each sorted fraction, genomic DNA was isolated and quantified by UV absorbance on a Nanodrop 2000c.

What the research found in general, with its limitations: Sampling was restricted to blood, and TCR repertoires in tissue are likely to differ from TCR repertoires in blood. Sharing across four donors was observed for about 5% of naive CD4, 3% to 3.5% of naive CD8, 2% to 2.5% of memory CD4, and over 0.3% of memory CD8 clonotypes. Based on pairwise subsampling, the degree of clonotype sharing among donors was expected to be affected by sequencing depth. Higher generation probabilities were observed for clonotypes shared by all four sorted-subset donors than for non-shared clonotypes. Even with the large sequencing depth, rarefaction of the sorted-subset datasets indicated that sequencing was incomplete. The genetic and exposure-history diversity represented was limited by the small number of donors. Estimated clonotype richness was generally larger for naive than for memory subsets.

Concerning this clone itself: Its antigen is not yet known. Qualities for individual bases were not recorded, and no much larger clone is one base off.

The sequence was collected from a woman aged 25-40 years in good health. The sequencing input was naive CD4+ T cells sorted from blood. Interpreted using the paper, the cell subset or site label stands for: CD45RA+ positively selected. The V and J genes are TRBV19 and TRBJ2-3; the D gene could be TRBD1 or TRBD2, each one agreeing over 5 bases. At the DNA level, the sequence is TGTGCCAGTAGTATACCTGGGGGAACAGATACGCAGTATTTT. Translated, it reads CASSIPGGTDTQYF.